This paragraph reports one TCR beta chain. One entry per CDR3 protein, called by TCRdb with MiXCR from the reads. The sample comprises some 180,000 distinct CDR3 sequences, 15% to 20% of which are singletons, and approximately 25% rests with the top ten. The data belong to a study of T cell repertoires in cytomegalovirus infection. CDR1 and CDR2 (germline): SGHVS, FQNEAQ. The CDR3 spans 18 residues. J was trimmed by 5 bases and V by 5 bases; bases with no gene match: 17. The receptor's source is a human donor in good health (CMV status not recorded). Some clones in this sample may be carry-over from other donors' samples. The specimen sequenced was CD8+ T cells from PBMCs. The rearrangement uses TRBV7-8 and TRBJ2-5; the match to TRBD1 covers 10 bases. CDR3 region: CASSPKISGDRGTETQYF. As DNA, the CDR3 is TGTGCCAGCAGCCCAAAAATTTCCGGGGACAGGGGAACGGAGACCCAGTACTTC.